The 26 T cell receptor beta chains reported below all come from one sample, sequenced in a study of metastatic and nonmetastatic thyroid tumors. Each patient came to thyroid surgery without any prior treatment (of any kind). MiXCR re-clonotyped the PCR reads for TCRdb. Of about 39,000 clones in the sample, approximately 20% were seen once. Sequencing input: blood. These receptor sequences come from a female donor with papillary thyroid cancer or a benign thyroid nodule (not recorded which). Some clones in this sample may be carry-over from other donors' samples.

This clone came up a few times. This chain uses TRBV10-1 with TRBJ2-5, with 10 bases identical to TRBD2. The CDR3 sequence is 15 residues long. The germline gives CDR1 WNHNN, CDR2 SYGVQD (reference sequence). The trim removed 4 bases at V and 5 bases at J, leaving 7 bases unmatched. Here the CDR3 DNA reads TGCGCCAGCAGTGTGGCTAGCGGGAGAGTTGAGACCCAGTACTTC. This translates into CASSVASGRVETQYF.

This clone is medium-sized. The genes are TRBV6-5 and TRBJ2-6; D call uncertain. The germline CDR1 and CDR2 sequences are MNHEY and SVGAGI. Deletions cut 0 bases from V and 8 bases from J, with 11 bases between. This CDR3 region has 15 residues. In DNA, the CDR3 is TGTGCCAGCAGTTACTCTATAGGATCCTCCAACGTCCTGACTTTC. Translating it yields CASSYSIGSSNVLTF.

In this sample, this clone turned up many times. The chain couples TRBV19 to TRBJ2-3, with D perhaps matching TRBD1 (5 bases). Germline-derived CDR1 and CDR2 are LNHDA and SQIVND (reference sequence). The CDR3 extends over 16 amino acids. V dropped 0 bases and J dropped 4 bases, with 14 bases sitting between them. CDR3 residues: CASSIEGRAPADTQYF. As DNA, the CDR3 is TGTGCCAGTAGTATAGAGGGCAGGGCGCCCGCAGATACGCAGTATTTT.

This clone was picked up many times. CDR3 in amino acids: CASSEQSSYNEQFF. The CDR3 DNA reads TGTGCCAGCAGTGAGCAGAGCTCCTACAATGAGCAGTTCTTC. The rearrangement links TRBV2 to TRBJ2-1; unclear D gene. Trimming cost V 3 bases and J 0 bases, with 6 bases left between them. Germline V CDR1 and CDR2: SNHLY, FYNNEI. The CDR3 covers 14 residues.

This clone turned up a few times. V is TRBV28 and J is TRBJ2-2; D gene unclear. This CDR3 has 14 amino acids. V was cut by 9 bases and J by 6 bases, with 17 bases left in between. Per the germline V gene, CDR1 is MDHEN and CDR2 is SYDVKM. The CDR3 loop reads CARSTPSRSGELFF. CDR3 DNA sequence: TGTGCCAGAAGCACCCCTTCCCGCTCCGGGGAGCTGTTTTTT.

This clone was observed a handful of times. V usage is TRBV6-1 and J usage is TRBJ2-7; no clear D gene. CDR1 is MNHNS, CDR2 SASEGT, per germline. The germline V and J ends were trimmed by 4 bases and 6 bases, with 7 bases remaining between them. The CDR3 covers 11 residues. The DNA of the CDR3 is TGTGCCAGCAGTGGAATCGGCGAGCAGTACTTC. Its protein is CASSGIGEQYF.

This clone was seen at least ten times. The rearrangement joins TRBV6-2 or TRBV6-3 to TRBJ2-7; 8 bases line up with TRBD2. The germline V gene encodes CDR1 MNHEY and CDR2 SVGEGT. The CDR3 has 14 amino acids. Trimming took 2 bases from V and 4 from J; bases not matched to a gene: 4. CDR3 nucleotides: TGTGCCAGCAGTTACGAGGGCGGGGGGTACGAGCAGTACTTC. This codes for CASSYEGGGYEQYF.

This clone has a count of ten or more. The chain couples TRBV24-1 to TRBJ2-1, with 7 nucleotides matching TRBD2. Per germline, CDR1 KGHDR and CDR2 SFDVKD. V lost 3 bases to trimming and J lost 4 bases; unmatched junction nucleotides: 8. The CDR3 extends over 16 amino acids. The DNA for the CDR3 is TGTGCCACCAGTGATCCACCTAGCGGAGGTTACAATGAGCAGTTCTTC. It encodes CATSDPPSGGYNEQFF.

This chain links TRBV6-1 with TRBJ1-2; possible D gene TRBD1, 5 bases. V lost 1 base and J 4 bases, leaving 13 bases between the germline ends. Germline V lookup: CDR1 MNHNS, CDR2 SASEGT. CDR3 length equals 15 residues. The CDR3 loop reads CASSEVTGGGYGYTF. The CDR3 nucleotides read TGTGCCAGCAGTGAAGTGACGGGGGGGGGCTATGGCTACACCTTC.

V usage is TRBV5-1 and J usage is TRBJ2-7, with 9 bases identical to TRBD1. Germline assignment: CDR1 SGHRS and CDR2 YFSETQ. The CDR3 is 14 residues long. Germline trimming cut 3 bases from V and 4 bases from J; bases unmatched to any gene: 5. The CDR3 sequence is CASSSRQGEYEQYF. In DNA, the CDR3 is TGCGCCAGCAGCTCACGACAGGGGGAATACGAGCAGTACTTC.

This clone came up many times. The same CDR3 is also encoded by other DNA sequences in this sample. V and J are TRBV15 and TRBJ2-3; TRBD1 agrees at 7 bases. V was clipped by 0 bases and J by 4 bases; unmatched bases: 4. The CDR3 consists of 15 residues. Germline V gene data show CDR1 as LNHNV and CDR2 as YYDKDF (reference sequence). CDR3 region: CATSRETGVADTQYF. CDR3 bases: TGTGCCACCAGCAGAGAAACAGGGGTGGCAGATACGCAGTATTTT. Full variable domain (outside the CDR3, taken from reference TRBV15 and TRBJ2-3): DAMVIQNPRYQVTQFGKPVTLSCSQTLNHNVMYWYQQKSSQAPKLLFHYYDKDFNNEADTPDNFQSRRPNTSFCFLDIRSPGLGDTAMYLCATSRETGVADTQYFGPGTRLTVL.

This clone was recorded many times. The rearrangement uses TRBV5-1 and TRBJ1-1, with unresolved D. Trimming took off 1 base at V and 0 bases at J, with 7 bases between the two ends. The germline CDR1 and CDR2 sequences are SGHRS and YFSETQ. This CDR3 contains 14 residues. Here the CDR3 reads CASSLSNLNTEAFF. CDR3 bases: TGCGCCAGCAGCTTGTCGAACCTGAACACTGAAGCTTTCTTT.

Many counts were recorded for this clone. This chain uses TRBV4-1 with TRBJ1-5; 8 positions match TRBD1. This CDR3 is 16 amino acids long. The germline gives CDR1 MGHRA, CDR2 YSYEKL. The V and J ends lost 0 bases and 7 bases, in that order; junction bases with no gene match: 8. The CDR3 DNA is TGCGCCAGCAGCCAAGAAGGGCAGGGGGCGAGGCAGCCCCAGCATTTT. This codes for CASSQEGQGARQPQHF.

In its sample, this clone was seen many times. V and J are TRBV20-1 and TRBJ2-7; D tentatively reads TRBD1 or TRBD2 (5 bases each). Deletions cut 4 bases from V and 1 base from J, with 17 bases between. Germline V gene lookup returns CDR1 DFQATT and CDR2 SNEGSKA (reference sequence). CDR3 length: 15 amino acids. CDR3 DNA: TGCAGTGCTACACTAACGGGGCTGGGATCCTACGAGCAGTACTTC. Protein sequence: CSATLTGLGSYEQYF.

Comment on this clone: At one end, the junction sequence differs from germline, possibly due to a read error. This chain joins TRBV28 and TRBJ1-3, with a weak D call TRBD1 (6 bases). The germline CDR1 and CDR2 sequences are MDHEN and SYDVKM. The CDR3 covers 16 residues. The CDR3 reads CASSLSGVGTGNTIYF. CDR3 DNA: TGTGCCAGCAGCTTATCAGGGGTCGGGACTGGAAACACCATATATTTT.

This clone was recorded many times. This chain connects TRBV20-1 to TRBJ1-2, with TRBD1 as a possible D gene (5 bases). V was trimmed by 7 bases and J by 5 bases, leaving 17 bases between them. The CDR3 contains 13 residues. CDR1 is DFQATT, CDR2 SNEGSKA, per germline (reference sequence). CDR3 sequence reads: CSGYGQGAYGYTF. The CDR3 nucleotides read TGCAGTGGTTATGGGCAGGGAGCTTATGGCTACACCTTC.

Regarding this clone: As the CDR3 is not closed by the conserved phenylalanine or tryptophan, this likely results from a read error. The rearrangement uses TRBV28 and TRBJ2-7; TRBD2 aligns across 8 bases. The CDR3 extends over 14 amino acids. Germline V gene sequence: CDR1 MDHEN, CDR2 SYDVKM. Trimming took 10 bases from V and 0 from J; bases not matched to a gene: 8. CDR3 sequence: CATSGGRSSYEQYL. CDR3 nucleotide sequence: TGTGCCACCTCGGGCGGGAGGAGCTCCTACGAGCAGTACCTC.

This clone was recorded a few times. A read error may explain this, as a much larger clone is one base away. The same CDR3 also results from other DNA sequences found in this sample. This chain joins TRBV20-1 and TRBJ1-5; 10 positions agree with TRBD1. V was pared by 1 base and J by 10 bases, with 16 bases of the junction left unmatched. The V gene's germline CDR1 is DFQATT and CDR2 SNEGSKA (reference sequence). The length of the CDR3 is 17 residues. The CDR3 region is CSARGQGAQGIAQPQHF. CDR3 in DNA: TGCAGTGCTAGAGGACAGGGGGCTCAGGGGATTGCTCAACCCCAGCATTTT.

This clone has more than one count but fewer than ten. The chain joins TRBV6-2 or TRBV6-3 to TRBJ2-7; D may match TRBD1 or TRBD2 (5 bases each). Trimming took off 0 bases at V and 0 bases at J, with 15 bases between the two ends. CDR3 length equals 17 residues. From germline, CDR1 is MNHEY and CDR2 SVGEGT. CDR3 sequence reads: CASSYSIDGTASYEQYF. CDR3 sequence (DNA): TGTGCCAGCAGTTACTCGATAGACGGGACGGCCTCCTACGAGCAGTACTTC.

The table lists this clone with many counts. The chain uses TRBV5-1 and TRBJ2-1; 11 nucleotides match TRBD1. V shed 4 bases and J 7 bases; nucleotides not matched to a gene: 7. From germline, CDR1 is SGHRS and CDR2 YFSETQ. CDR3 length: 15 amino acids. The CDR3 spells CASSTGQGARNEQFF. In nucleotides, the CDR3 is TGCGCCAGCAGCACAGGACAGGGGGCGCGGAATGAGCAGTTCTTC.

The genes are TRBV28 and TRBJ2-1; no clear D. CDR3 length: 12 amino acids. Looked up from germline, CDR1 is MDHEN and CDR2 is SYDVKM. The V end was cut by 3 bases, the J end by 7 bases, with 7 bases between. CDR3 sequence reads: CASSFEENEQFF. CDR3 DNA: TGTGCCAGCAGTTTTGAGGAGAATGAGCAGTTCTTC.

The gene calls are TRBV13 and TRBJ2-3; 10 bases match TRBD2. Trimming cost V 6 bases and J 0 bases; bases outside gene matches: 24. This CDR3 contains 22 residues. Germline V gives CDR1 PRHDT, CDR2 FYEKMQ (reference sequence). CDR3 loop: CASRVRPSGRKVIRTSTDTQYF. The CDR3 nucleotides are TGTGCCAGCAGAGTGAGGCCTAGCGGGAGAAAAGTTATCAGGACTAGCACAGATACGCAGTATTTT.

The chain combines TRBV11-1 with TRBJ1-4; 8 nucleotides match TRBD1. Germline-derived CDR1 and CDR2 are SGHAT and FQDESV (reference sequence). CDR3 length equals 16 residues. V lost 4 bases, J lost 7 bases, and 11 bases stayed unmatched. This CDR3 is CASSSHATGAAEKLFF. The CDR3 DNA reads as TGTGCCAGCAGCTCACACGCGACAGGGGCGGCTGAAAAACTGTTTTTT.

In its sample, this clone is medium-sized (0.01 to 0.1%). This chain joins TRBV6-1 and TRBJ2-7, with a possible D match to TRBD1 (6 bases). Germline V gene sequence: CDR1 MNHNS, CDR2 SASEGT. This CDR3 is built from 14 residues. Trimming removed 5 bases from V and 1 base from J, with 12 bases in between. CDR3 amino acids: CASSITDSSYEQYF. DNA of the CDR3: TGTGCCAGCAGTATCACGGACAGTTCCTACGAGCAGTACTTC.

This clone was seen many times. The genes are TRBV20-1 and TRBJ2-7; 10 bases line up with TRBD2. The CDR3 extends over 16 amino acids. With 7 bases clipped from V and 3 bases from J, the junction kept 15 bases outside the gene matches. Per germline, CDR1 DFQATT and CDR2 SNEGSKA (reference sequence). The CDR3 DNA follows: TGCAGTGTCACCCCCCTAGCGGGAGATAGTAACTACGAGCAGTACTTC. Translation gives CSVTPLAGDSNYEQYF.

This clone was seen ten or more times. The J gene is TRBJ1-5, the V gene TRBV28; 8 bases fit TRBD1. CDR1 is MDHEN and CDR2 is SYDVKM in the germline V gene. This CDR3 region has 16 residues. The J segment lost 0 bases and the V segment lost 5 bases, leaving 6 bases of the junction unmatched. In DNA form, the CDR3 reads TGTGCCAGCAGTCCAGGACAGGGTTTTAGCAATCAGCCCCAGCATTTT. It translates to CASSPGQGFSNQPQHF.